This TCR beta chain was identified during a study of shared clonotypes between healthy human individuals. TCRdb's copy holds only in-frame clones and misses some; the assay was immunoSEQ multiplex PCR. Among around 2,000,000 clones listed, about 95% were seen once. This CDR3 has 12 amino acids. Germline lookup yields CDR1 SGHTS and CDR2 YDEGEE. V lost 8 bases and J lost 5, with 13 bases in between. As defined, naive CD8 cells were CD45RO-negative and positively selected for CCR7, with terminally differentiated effector memory CD45RA+ cells excluded. This chain links TRBV5-8 with TRBJ1-2; D is unclear. Sequenced input: naive CD8+ T cells sorted from blood. This TCR came from a man between 18 and 35 years old in good health. The CDR3 nucleotides are TGTGCCAGAGGCGCGGGAGTTTATGGCTACACCTTC. It specifies CARGAGVYGYTF.